This T cell receptor (beta chain) was documented in a study of CD8 T cells in ankylosing spondylitis. TCRdb used MiXCR to reprocess the 5' RACE reads, holding one entry per CDR3 protein. The table has roughly 150,000 distinct CDR3 sequences, roughly 30% seen once; the top ten hold around 6%. Details on this clonotype: What it recognizes is unknown.

The CDR3 runs to 16 residues. J was trimmed by 2 bases and V by 6 bases; bases with no gene match: 13. Germline V gene data show CDR1 as DFQATT and CDR2 as SNEGSKA (reference sequence). Whole-study findings and limits: Before this, some motif variants had been reported in reactive arthritis synovial fluid and blood.

This receptor was taken from a male donor with ankylosing spondylitis. This chain joins TRBV20-1 and TRBJ2-1, with 7 nucleotides matching TRBD2. Specimen: synovial fluid, either unsorted or a sorted T cell fraction (not recorded which). CDR3 loop: CSAGGSVTSTYNEQFF. DNA for the CDR3: TGCAGTGCCGGGGGGTCCGTAACCTCGACCTACAATGAGCAGTTCTTC.